A single sample gave rise to the 18 T cell receptor beta chains below, sequenced in a study of blood T cell repertoires in COVID-19. Profiled with immunoSEQ multiplex PCR; TCRdb holds only in-frame clones, not every one. The data contain 310,000 or so clones, around 89% of them singletons. Material for sequencing was peripheral blood. The source of these receptors is a woman between 50 and 59 years old with active or convalescent COVID-19.

This clone appeared a single time. The rearrangement links TRBV30 to TRBJ1-3; 8 bases are shared with TRBD1. CDR1 is GTSNPN and CDR2 is SVGIG in the germline V gene (reference sequence). The CDR3 runs to 16 residues. The J segment lost 4 bases and the V segment lost 2 bases, leaving 10 bases of the junction unmatched. The CDR3 is CAWSPGQAGGGNTIYF. The CDR3 coding sequence is TGTGCCTGGAGTCCGGGACAGGCCGGGGGGGGAAACACCATATATTTT. The complete variable domain, with remaining parts taken from reference TRBV30 and TRBJ1-3, reads SQTIHQWPATLVQPVGSPLSLECTVEGTSNPNLYWYRQAAGRGLQLLFYSVGIGQISSEVPQNLSASRPQDRQFILSSKKLLLSDSGFYLCAWSPGQAGGGNTIYFGEGSWLTVV.

This chain connects TRBV28 to TRBJ1-5, with D tentatively TRBD1 (6 bases). V lost 7 bases to trimming and J lost 1 base, with 8 bases between them. There are 13 residues in the CDR3. Germline CDR1 reads MDHEN; CDR2 reads SYDVKM. The CDR3 loop is CASIGGSNQPQHF. The DNA for the CDR3 is TGTGCCAGCATTGGGGGCAGCAATCAGCCCCAGCATTTT.

This clone has only one observation. V and J are TRBV15 and TRBJ2-2, with D maybe TRBD1 (5 bases). The V gene lost 0 bases and the J gene lost 4 bases, with 9 bases spanning the gap. CDR1 is LNHNV and CDR2 is YYDKDF in the germline V gene (reference sequence). The CDR3 runs to 15 residues. The DNA of the CDR3 is TGTGCCACCAGCAGAGATTTTCAGGGCACCGGGGAGCTGTTTTTT. Its translation: CATSRDFQGTGELFF.

As for this clone: The identical CDR3 is also encoded by other nucleotide sequences in the sample. This chain joins TRBV28 and TRBJ1-5; 7 bases match TRBD1. CDR3 length: 15 amino acids. CDR1 is MDHEN, CDR2 SYDVKM, per germline. Trimming removed 4 bases from V and 0 bases from J; junction bases left unmatched: 3. The CDR3: CASSSDRYSNQPQHF. Here the CDR3 DNA reads TGTGCCAGCAGTTCGGACAGGTATAGCAATCAGCCCCAGCATTTT.

The V gene is TRBV6-5, the J gene TRBJ1-1; 10 bases align to TRBD1. CDR3 length: 13 amino acids. Per germline, CDR1 MNHEY and CDR2 SVGAGI. J lost 9 bases, V lost 5 bases, and 6 bases had no gene match. CDR3 in amino acids: CASSTGTGAKAFF. Here the CDR3 DNA reads TGTGCCAGCAGTACCGGGACAGGGGCAAAAGCTTTCTTT.

The V call is TRBV7-2, the J call TRBJ2-7, with 9 bases that match TRBD2. The CDR3 runs to 15 residues. Germline assignment: CDR1 SGHTA and CDR2 FQGNSA. V was clipped by 1 base and J by 5 bases; unmatched bases: 6. The CDR3 protein is CASSLGGRATHEQYF. Written as DNA, the CDR3 is TGTGCCAGCAGCTTAGGCGGGAGGGCCACCCACGAGCAGTACTTC. The whole variable domain, filled in from reference TRBV7-2 and TRBJ2-7, reads GAGVSQSPSNKVTEKGKDVELRCDPISGHTALYWYRQSLGQGLEFLIYFQGNSAPDKSGLPSDRFSAERTGGSVSTLTIQRTQQEDSAVYLCASSLGGRATHEQYFGPGTRLTVT.

The genes are TRBV28 and TRBJ2-7; 9 nucleotides match TRBD2. This CDR3 comprises 15 residues. Germline trimming cut 3 bases from V and 2 bases from J; bases unmatched to any gene: 5. Germline V lookup: CDR1 MDHEN, CDR2 SYDVKM. The DNA for the CDR3 is TGTGCCAGCAGTTTGGTCGCGGGAGGGCCCTACGAGCAGTACTTC. This encodes CASSLVAGGPYEQYF.

This chain connects TRBV6-1 to TRBJ1-1, with TRBD1 identical over 8 bases. Trimming removed 2 bases from V and 10 bases from J; junction bases left unmatched: 9. The CDR3 has 14 amino acids. Per the germline V gene, CDR1 is MNHNS and CDR2 is SASEGT. The CDR3 here is CASSEPGQGETAFF. CDR3 in DNA: TGTGCCAGCAGTGAACCAGGACAGGGAGAGACAGCTTTCTTT.

This chain connects TRBV6-4 to TRBJ2-1, with 11 bases that match TRBD2. Germline trimming cut 0 bases from V and 3 bases from J; bases unmatched to any gene: 1. This CDR3 is 16 amino acids long. CDR1 and CDR2 (germline): MRHNA, SNTAGT. The CDR3 DNA reads TGTGCCAGCAGTGACTCCGGGACTAGCGGCTACAATGAGCAGTTCTTC. Amino acids: CASSDSGTSGYNEQFF.

The chain joins TRBV4-1 to TRBJ1-1, with D possibly being TRBD1 (5 bases). This CDR3 has 16 amino acids. V lost 0 bases to trimming and J lost 1 base, with 12 bases between them. The germline CDR1 and CDR2 sequences are MGHRA and YSYEKL. The CDR3, as DNA: TGCGCCAGCAGCCAAGATAGTGGCCAGGGGAACACTGAAGCTTTCTTT. Residues: CASSQDSGQGNTEAFF.

This chain joins TRBV29-1 and TRBJ1-4; tentatively, D is TRBD1 (5 bases). The CDR3 totals 12 residues. Germline-derived CDR1 and CDR2 are SQVTM and ANQGSEA. Trimming pared 5 bases from V and 4 bases from J, leaving 8 bases between. CDR3 sequence reads: CSVYGGNEKLFF. For the CDR3, the DNA is TGCAGCGTTTACGGGGGTAATGAAAAACTGTTTTTT.

This chain connects TRBV12-3 or TRBV12-4 to TRBJ1-1; a possible D gene is TRBD1 (5 bases). This CDR3 has 13 amino acids. The ends were cut back, 6 bases at V and 5 bases at J, with 13 bases in the middle. The CDR3 region is CASSRSTVTEAFF. CDR3 DNA sequence: TGTGCCAGCAGCCGGTCGACAGTAACTGAAGCTTTCTTT.

The chain is built from TRBV30 and TRBJ1-1; TRBD1 might be the D (6 bases). Per the germline V gene, CDR1 is GTSNPN and CDR2 is SVGIG (reference sequence). V lost 2 bases to trimming and J lost 6 bases, with 16 bases between them. The CDR3 extends over 14 amino acids. This CDR3 is CAWSRGIQVPEAFF. Written as DNA, the CDR3 is TGTGCCTGGAGTAGGGGGATTCAGGTGCCTGAAGCTTTCTTT.

The chain links TRBV11-2 to TRBJ1-5; D uncertain. V lost 1 base and J lost 2, with 6 bases in between. Per the germline V gene, CDR1 is SGHAT and CDR2 is FQNNGV. This CDR3 spans 14 amino acids. The CDR3 nucleotides are TGTGCCAGCAGCTTAGCAGTCGGCAATCAGCCCCAGCATTTT. This gives the protein CASSLAVGNQPQHF.

Regarding this clone: This CDR3 is also generated by other DNA sequences in the sample. The chain is built from TRBV10-3 and TRBJ1-1; 9 bases line up with TRBD1. V lost 6 bases, J lost 1 base, and 3 bases stayed unmatched. CDR3 length equals 14 residues. Germline lookup yields CDR1 ENHRY and CDR2 SYGVKD. Written as DNA, the CDR3 is TGTGCCATCAGAGGGACAGGGACGAACACTGAAGCTTTCTTT. Amino acids: CAIRGTGTNTEAFF.

The J gene is TRBJ1-5, the V gene TRBV7-6; D remains ambiguous. The V end was cut by 5 bases, the J end by 0 bases, with 11 bases between. This CDR3 region has 15 residues. Germline V lookup: CDR1 SGHVS, CDR2 FNYEAQ. CDR3 nucleotide sequence: TGTGCCAGCAGCCTATACCCGTATAGCAATCAGCCCCAGCATTTT. Translating gives CASSLYPYSNQPQHF.

This clone showed up just once. The chain is built from TRBV7-2 and TRBJ2-7, with D possibly matching TRBD1 (5 bases). Trimming shortened V by 1 base and J by 2 bases, and 15 bases separated the two germline ends. Germline V gives CDR1 SGHTA, CDR2 FQGNSA. The CDR3 totals 16 residues. The CDR3 spells CASSLELGRPTYEQYF. For the CDR3, the DNA is TGTGCCAGCAGCTTAGAACTGGGGCGACCTACCTACGAGCAGTACTTC.

The chain recombines TRBV18 with TRBJ2-7; TRBD1 agrees at 7 bases. This CDR3 is 13 amino acids long. V was clipped by 5 bases and J by 6 bases; unmatched bases: 7. From germline, CDR1 is KGHSH and CDR2 LQKENI. The CDR3 here is CASSADRAGEQYF. DNA for the CDR3: TGTGCCAGCTCAGCAGACAGGGCGGGCGAGCAGTACTTC.